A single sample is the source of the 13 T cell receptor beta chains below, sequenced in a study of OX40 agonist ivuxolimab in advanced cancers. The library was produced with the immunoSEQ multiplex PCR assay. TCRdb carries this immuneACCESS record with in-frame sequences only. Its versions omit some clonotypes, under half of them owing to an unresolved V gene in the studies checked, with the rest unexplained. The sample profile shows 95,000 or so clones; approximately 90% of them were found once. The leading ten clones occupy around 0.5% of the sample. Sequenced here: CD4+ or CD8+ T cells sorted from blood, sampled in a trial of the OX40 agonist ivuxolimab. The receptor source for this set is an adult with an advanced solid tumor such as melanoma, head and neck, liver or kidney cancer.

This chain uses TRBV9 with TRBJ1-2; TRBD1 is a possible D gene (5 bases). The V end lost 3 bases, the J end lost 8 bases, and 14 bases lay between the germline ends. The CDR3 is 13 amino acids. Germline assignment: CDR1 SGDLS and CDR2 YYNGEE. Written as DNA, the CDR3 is TGTGCCAGCAGCGCTACCGGGACCCTGGGCTACACCTTC. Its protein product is CASSATGTLGYTF.

CDR3 nucleotide sequence: TGTGCCATCAGACGGAGTCCAATACTAGAGACCTACGAGCAGTACTTC. Translation: CAIRRSPILETYEQYF. This chain connects TRBV10-3 to TRBJ2-7, with D tentatively TRBD2 (5 bases). Trimming pared 6 bases from V and 2 bases from J, leaving 20 bases between. The germline V gene has CDR1 ENHRY and CDR2 SYGVKD. This CDR3 contains 16 residues.

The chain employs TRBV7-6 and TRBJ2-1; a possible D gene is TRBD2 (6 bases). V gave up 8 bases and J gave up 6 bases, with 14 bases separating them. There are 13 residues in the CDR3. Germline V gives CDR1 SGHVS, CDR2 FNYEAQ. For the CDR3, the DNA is TGTGCCAGCCCTAAAACGGGAGCCAATGAGCAGTTCTTC. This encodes CASPKTGANEQFF.

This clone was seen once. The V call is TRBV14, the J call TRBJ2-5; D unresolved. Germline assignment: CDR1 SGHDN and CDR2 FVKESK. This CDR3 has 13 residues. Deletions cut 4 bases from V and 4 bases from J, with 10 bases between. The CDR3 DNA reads TGTGCCAGCAGCCGGAGTATAGGAGAGACCCAGTACTTC. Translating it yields CASSRSIGETQYF.

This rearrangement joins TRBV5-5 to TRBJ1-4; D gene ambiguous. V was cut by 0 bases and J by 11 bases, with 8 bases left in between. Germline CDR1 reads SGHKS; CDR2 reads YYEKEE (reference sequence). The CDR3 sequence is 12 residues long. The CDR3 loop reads CASSLELRKLFF. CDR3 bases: TGTGCCAGCAGCTTGGAGTTAAGGAAACTGTTTTTT. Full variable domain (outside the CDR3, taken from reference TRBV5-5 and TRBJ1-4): DAGVTQSPTHLIKTRGQQVTLRCSPISGHKSVSWYQQVLGQGPQFIFQYYEKEERGRGNFPDRFSARQFPNYSSELNVNALLLGDSALYLCASSLELRKLFFGSGTQLSVL.

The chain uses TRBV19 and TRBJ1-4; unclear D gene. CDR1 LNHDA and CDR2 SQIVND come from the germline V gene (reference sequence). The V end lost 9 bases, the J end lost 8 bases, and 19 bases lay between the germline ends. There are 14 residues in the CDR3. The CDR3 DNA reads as TGTGCCAGCCGGGCCGGGCCTTCTCTGGAAAAACTGTTTTTT. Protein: CASRAGPSLEKLFF. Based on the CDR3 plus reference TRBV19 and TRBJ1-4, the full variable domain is DGGITQSPKYLFRKEGQNVTLSCEQNLNHDAMYWYRQDPGQGLRLIYYSQIVNDFQKGDIAEGYSVSREKKESFPLTVTSAQKNPTAFYLCASRAGPSLEKLFFGSGTQLSVL.

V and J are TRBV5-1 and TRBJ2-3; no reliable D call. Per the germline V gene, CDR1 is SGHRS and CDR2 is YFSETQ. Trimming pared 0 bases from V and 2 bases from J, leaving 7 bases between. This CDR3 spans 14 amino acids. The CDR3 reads CASSLAGYTDTQYF. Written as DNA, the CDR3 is TGCGCCAGCAGCTTGGCGGGTTACACAGATACGCAGTATTTT. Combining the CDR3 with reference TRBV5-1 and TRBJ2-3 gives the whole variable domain KAGVTQTPRYLIKTRGQQVTLSCSPISGHRSVSWYQQTPGQGLQFLFEYFSETQRNKGNFPGRFSGRQFSNSRSEMNVSTLELGDSALYLCASSLAGYTDTQYFGPGTRLTVL.

The CDR3 spells CASSYSGVTEAFF. The DNA of the CDR3 is TGTGCCAGCAGTTACTCGGGGGTCACTGAAGCTTTCTTT. The chain is built from TRBV6-6 and TRBJ1-1, with D maybe TRBD1 (5 bases). This CDR3 has 13 amino acids. V was shortened by 0 bases and J by 4 bases, with 6 bases between the two germline ends. CDR1 is MNHNY and CDR2 is SVGAGI in the germline V gene (reference sequence).

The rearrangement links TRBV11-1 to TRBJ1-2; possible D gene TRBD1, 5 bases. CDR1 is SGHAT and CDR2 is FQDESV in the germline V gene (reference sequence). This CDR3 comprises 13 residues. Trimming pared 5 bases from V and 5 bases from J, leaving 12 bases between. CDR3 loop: CASSPQDRYGYTF. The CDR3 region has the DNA TGTGCCAGCAGCCCACAAGACAGATATGGCTACACCTTC.

CDR3 nucleotide sequence: TGCAGCGTAAAAACAGGGGTGGAGACCCAGTACTTC. Translating it yields CSVKTGVETQYF. The chain joins TRBV29-1 to TRBJ2-5, with 7 positions matching TRBD1. The CDR3 has 12 amino acids. After removal of 6 bases from V and 5 bases from J, the junction contained 6 bases not matched to a gene. Germline CDR1 is SQVTM and CDR2 is ANQGSEA.

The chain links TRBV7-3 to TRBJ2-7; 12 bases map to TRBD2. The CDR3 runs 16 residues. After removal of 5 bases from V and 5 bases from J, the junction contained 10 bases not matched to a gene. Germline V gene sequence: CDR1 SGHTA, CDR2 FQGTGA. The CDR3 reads CASSPRVRLAGDEQYF. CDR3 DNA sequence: TGTGCCAGCAGCCCCCGAGTCCGACTAGCGGGGGACGAGCAGTACTTC.

In DNA, the CDR3 is TGTGCCAGCAGCAAAGCCACAGGAGGCTCCTACAATGAGCAGTTCTTC. This encodes CASSKATGGSYNEQFF. The chain recombines TRBV21-1 with TRBJ2-1. TRBV21-1 is a recognized pseudogene. The CDR3 has 16 amino acids.

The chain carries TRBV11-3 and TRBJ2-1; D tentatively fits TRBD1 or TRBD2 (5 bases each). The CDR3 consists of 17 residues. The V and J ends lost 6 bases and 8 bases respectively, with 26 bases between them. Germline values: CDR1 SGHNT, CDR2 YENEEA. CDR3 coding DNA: TGTGCCAGCAGAATAGGGGTAGCACTGGGAGCCCAGGATGAGCAGTTCTTC. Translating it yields CASRIGVALGAQDEQFF.